Presented here are 25 T cell receptor beta chains from one specimen sequenced in a study of T-cell reconstitution after alpha-beta-depleted transplantation in children. Using unique molecular identifiers, the investigators prepared the TCRbeta library. TCRdb reprocessed the PCR reads with MiXCR, giving one entry per CDR3 protein. Here the sample spans about 360,000 distinct CDR3 sequences, more than 10% being singletons. This specimen consisted of PBMCs, obtained from the stem cell graft. Source of these receptors: a human donor who donated a stem cell graft to a child with Fanconi anemia.

This clonotype was counted at least ten times. V gene TRBV12-3 or TRBV12-4 combines with J gene TRBJ1-5; D is ambiguous. CDR3 length: 13 residues. Trimming cost V 6 bases and J 3 bases, with 9 bases left between them. CDR3 in amino acids: CASRLGSNQPQHF. CDR3 coding DNA: TGTGCCAGCAGACTTGGTTCCAATCAGCCCCAGCATTTT.

This clonotype was recorded at least ten times. This chain uses TRBV7-3 with TRBJ1-1; D is ambiguous. Trimming stripped 4 bases from V and 5 bases from J, with 11 bases between. Per germline, CDR1 SGHTA and CDR2 FQGTGA. The CDR3 has 13 residues. The CDR3 region is CASSWLGSTEAFF. CDR3 nucleotides: TGTGCCAGCAGCTGGTTGGGGAGTACTGAAGCTTTCTTT. The whole variable domain, filled in from reference TRBV7-3 and TRBJ1-1, reads GAGVSQTPSNKVTEKGKYVELRCDPISGHTALYWYRQSLGQGPEFLIYFQGTGAADDSGLPNDRFFAVRPEGSVSTLKIQRTERGDSAVYLCASSWLGSTEAFFGQGTRLTVV.

The gene calls are TRBV7-9 and TRBJ1-1, with D unresolved. In germline, CDR1 is SEHNR, CDR2 FQNEAQ (reference sequence). Trimming stripped 2 bases from V and 4 bases from J, with 8 bases between. The length of the CDR3 is 13 residues. DNA of the CDR3: TGTGCCAGCAGCTTATCGCCATCCACTGAAGCTTTCTTT. Protein product: CASSLSPSTEAFF.

This chain links TRBV10-3 with TRBJ2-7; D possibly uses TRBD1 or TRBD2 (5 bases each). The CDR3 extends over 14 amino acids. Trimming stripped 3 bases from V and 0 bases from J, with 9 bases between. Germline loops: CDR1 ENHRY, CDR2 SYGVKD. In nucleotides, the CDR3 is TGTGCCATCAGTGATCCGGGGACCTCCTACGAGCAGTACTTC. Amino acid sequence: CAISDPGTSYEQYF.

This clonotype was observed at least ten times. The J gene is TRBJ2-7, the V gene TRBV10-3, with D tentatively TRBD1 (6 bases). This CDR3 has 12 amino acids. Per germline, CDR1 ENHRY and CDR2 SYGVKD. The V and J ends lost 4 bases and 3 bases respectively, with 7 bases between them. CDR3 in DNA: TGTGCCATCAGTGGAGGGGGCTACGAGCAGTACGTC. This sequence encodes CAISGGGYEQYV.

The chain carries TRBV5-6 and TRBJ2-7; D ambiguous. CDR1 is SGHDT, CDR2 YYEEEE, per germline. CDR3 length: 12 amino acids. V lost 0 bases, J lost 4 bases, and 5 bases lay in between. The DNA for the CDR3 is TGTGCCAGCAGCTTGGGCGTTTACGAGCAGTACGTC. Protein product: CASSLGVYEQYV.

This clonotype was recorded a few times. The V gene is TRBV5-6, the J gene TRBJ2-1; 7 positions match TRBD1. CDR1 and CDR2 (germline): SGHDT, YYEEEE. Trimming took 1 base from V and 5 from J; bases not matched to a gene: 6. CDR3 size: 15 residues. CDR3 coding DNA: TGTGCCAGCAGCTTGTGGGACAGAATAAACAATGAGCAGTTCTTC. Amino acids: CASSLWDRINNEQFF.

This clonotype showed up many times. The chain combines TRBV5-1 with TRBJ2-3; 13 bases line up with TRBD2. The CDR3 runs to 17 residues. Trimming at V came to 1 base and at J to 4 bases, leaving 6 bases not matched to a gene. The germline V gene encodes CDR1 SGHRS and CDR2 YFSETQ. Here the CDR3 reads CASSLIGTSGAPDTQYF. CDR3 coding DNA: TGCGCCAGCAGCTTGATTGGGACTAGCGGGGCTCCAGATACGCAGTATTTT.

V is TRBV12-3 or TRBV12-4 and J is TRBJ1-5, with 8 bases identical to TRBD1. The CDR3 is 16 amino acids. J gave up 7 bases and V 5 bases, and 13 bases lay outside the gene matches. The CDR3 here is CASSPTRAGGRQPQHF. The CDR3 nucleotides read TGTGCCAGCAGTCCAACCCGGGCAGGGGGCCGACAGCCCCAGCATTTT.

The chain couples TRBV20-1 to TRBJ1-1; D is undetermined. Germline CDR1 reads DFQATT; CDR2 reads SNEGSKA (reference sequence). This CDR3 contains 13 residues. Trimming stripped 5 bases from V and 5 bases from J, with 15 bases between. Here the CDR3 reads CSARANLITEAFF. In DNA form, the CDR3 reads TGCAGTGCTCGGGCCAACTTGATTACTGAAGCTTTCTTT.

V and J are TRBV12-3 or TRBV12-4 and TRBJ2-3, with D unresolved. V shed 1 base and J shed 0 bases, with 8 bases lying between them. The CDR3 has 15 residues. CDR3: CASSLVKASTDTQYF. The CDR3 DNA reads TGTGCCAGCAGTTTAGTCAAAGCAAGCACAGATACGCAGTATTTT.

This clonotype has just a few counts. The rearrangement links TRBV7-2 to TRBJ1-5; unclear D gene. Germline lookup yields CDR1 SGHTA and CDR2 FQGNSA. Trimming took 5 bases from V and 4 from J, leaving 9 bases between them. The CDR3 has 13 residues. As DNA, the CDR3 is TGTGCCAGCAGCCCCGACGGGAATCAGCCCCAGCATTTT. Translating gives CASSPDGNQPQHF.

The table lists this clonotype with a few counts. This rearrangement joins TRBV4-2 to TRBJ2-7; no firm D call. Germline V gene sequence: CDR1 LGHNA, CDR2 YNFKEQ. The CDR3 is 15 amino acids. Trimming shortened V by 0 bases and J by 3 bases, and 12 bases separated the two germline ends. DNA for the CDR3: TGTGCCAGCAGCCAAGACCCCTCGACATACTACGAGCAGTACTTC. Translating it yields CASSQDPSTYYEQYF.

This clonotype was picked up many times. The CDR3 reads CASSERGGQFF. The CDR3, as DNA: TGTGCCAGCAGTGAACGTGGAGGGCAGTTCTTC. The rearrangement links TRBV2 to TRBJ2-1, with a weak D call TRBD2 (5 bases). Trimming cost V 2 bases and J 12 bases, with 8 bases left between them. This CDR3 comprises 11 residues. From germline, CDR1 is SNHLY and CDR2 FYNNEI.

This clonotype has a handful of counts. The rearrangement links TRBV27 to TRBJ2-2; D perhaps matches TRBD2 (7 bases). This CDR3 has 16 residues. V shed 2 bases and J shed 4 bases, with 14 bases lying between them. Germline CDR1 MNHEY, CDR2 SMNVEV (reference sequence). Here the CDR3 DNA reads TGTGCCAGCAGTTTAATCGGGGGGCAGGTCACCGGGGAGCTGTTTTTT. Translation: CASSLIGGQVTGELFF.

The sample holds a few counts of this clonotype. CDR3 DNA sequence: TGCGCCAGCAGCCCCGGAGGGGGAGGGAGAAACTTGAAAGCTTTCTTT. This encodes CASSPGGGGRNLKAFF. The chain employs TRBV4-3 and TRBJ1-1, with TRBD1 as a possible D gene (6 bases). V dropped 4 bases and J dropped 9 bases, with 24 bases sitting between them. CDR1 and CDR2 from the germline V gene are LGHNA and YSLEER. CDR3 length: 16 residues.

This clonotype showed up just a few times. The chain recombines TRBV19 with TRBJ2-1, with D perhaps matching TRBD1 (6 bases). CDR3 size: 17 residues. CDR1 LNHDA and CDR2 SQIVND come from the germline V gene (reference sequence). V was shortened by 1 base and J by 0 bases, with 13 bases between the two germline ends. CDR3 DNA sequence: TGTGCCAGTAGTATAGTGGGGCAGGGGAGCTCCTACAATGAGCAGTTCTTC. Amino acids: CASSIVGQGSSYNEQFF.

There are many counts of this clonotype. This chain connects TRBV7-8 to TRBJ1-1; D gene unclear. The CDR3 extends over 12 amino acids. V was shortened by 1 base and J by 6 bases, with 6 bases between the two germline ends. Germline loops: CDR1 SGHVS, CDR2 FQNEAQ. The CDR3 protein is CASSLGGPEAFF. In nucleotides, the CDR3 is TGTGCCAGCAGCTTAGGCGGACCTGAAGCTTTCTTT.

The V gene is TRBV12-3 or TRBV12-4, the J gene TRBJ2-3, with a tentative D call TRBD2 (5 bases). The ends were cut back, 5 bases at V and 0 bases at J, with 15 bases in the middle. This CDR3 has 16 residues. CDR3 protein: CASSPRGGTSTDTQYF. The CDR3 nucleotides are TGTGCCAGCAGTCCCCGGGGTGGAACTAGCACAGATACGCAGTATTTT.

The rearrangement links TRBV19 to TRBJ2-1, with D maybe TRBD1 (6 bases). The V gene lost 7 bases and the J gene lost 0 bases, with 16 bases spanning the gap. The CDR3 loop spans 16 amino acids. Germline V gene lookup returns CDR1 LNHDA and CDR2 SQIVND (reference sequence). This CDR3 reads CASTSVGGRSYNEQFF. The CDR3 region has the DNA TGTGCCAGTACCTCAGTAGGGGGTCGCTCCTACAATGAGCAGTTCTTC.

This clonotype was seen only a few times. The chain recombines TRBV2 with TRBJ2-7; D is tentatively TRBD1 or TRBD2 (5 bases each). Germline CDR1 SNHLY, CDR2 FYNNEI. There are 14 residues in the CDR3. Trimming removed 6 bases at V and 2 bases at J, with 14 bases between. CDR3 in amino acids: CASSETRGPYEQYV. The DNA of the CDR3 is TGTGCCAGCAGCGAAACAAGGGGACCCTACGAGCAGTACGTC.

J is TRBJ2-1 and V is TRBV6-2 or TRBV6-3, with TRBD1 identical over 10 bases. Trimming cost V 6 bases and J 11 bases; bases outside gene matches: 10. CDR3 size: 14 residues. Germline-derived CDR1 and CDR2 are MNHEY and SVGEGT. CDR3 sequence reads: CASSPPRDRGKQFF. The CDR3 DNA reads TGTGCCAGCAGCCCACCCCGGGACAGGGGTAAGCAGTTCTTC.

This clonotype turned up a few times. CDR3 sequence reads: CASSPDVNSPLHF. DNA of the CDR3: TGTGCCAGCAGCCCCGACGTTAATTCACCCCTCCACTTT. The chain couples TRBV7-8 to TRBJ1-6; no clear D gene. The CDR3 has 13 amino acids. The ends were cut back, 5 bases at V and 6 bases at J, with 8 bases in the middle. Germline CDR1 and CDR2: SGHVS and FQNEAQ.

The gene calls are TRBV12-3 or TRBV12-4 and TRBJ2-1; D remains unclear. The V end lost 6 bases, the J end lost 6 bases, and 15 bases lay between the germline ends. The CDR3 is made up of 14 amino acids. Here the CDR3 reads CASSINLAANEQFF. In DNA, the CDR3 is TGTGCCAGCAGCATTAATCTCGCGGCCAATGAGCAGTTCTTC.

This clonotype was counted many times. The chain uses TRBV7-8 and TRBJ2-1, with TRBD1 as a possible D gene (5 bases). From germline, CDR1 is SGHVS and CDR2 FQNEAQ. The CDR3 consists of 13 residues. V was trimmed by 6 bases and J by 7 bases, leaving 13 bases between them. Here the CDR3 DNA reads TGTGCCAGCAGTATACAGGTCCGGAATGAGCAGTTCTTC. It specifies CASSIQVRNEQFF.